This T cell receptor beta chain was recovered during a study of T-cell reconstitution after alpha-beta-depleted transplantation in children. Study-wide results and caveats: T cells produced anew were the main source of T-cell counts and diversity one year after transplant. Expanded clones from the graft, numbering several hundred, reportedly supplied alpha-beta T cells about two months after transplant. High day-60 TCRbeta diversity in some patients came from surviving recipient T cells and thymic progenitors.

As concerns this clonotype: No antigen is known for it.

V lost 4 bases and J lost 5, with 8 bases in between. Germline lookup yields CDR1 SGHVS and CDR2 FQNEAQ. This CDR3 is 13 amino acids long. TCRbeta library construction was performed incorporating unique molecular identifiers. TCRdb processed the PCR reads anew with MiXCR; each CDR3 protein has one entry. Of around 370,000 distinct CDR3 sequences in the sample, 15% to 20% were seen once. The chain combines TRBV7-8 with TRBJ2-2; the D is unclear. Sequences were derived from PBMCs, mostly from graft donor cells, sampled 360 days after TCRalphabeta/CD19-depleted stem cell transplant. This sequence originates from a male patient under 10 years old who had a stem cell transplant for acute lymphoblastic leukemia, so the T cells may come from the graft donor. The CDR3 spells CASSWIPTGELFF. CDR3 in DNA: TGTGCCAGCAGCTGGATTCCGACCGGGGAGCTGTTTTTT.